A selection of T cell receptor beta chains follows, all from one sample in a study of human T cells and chemical hapten exposure. TCRdb ran MiXCR on the RACE reads and lists one entry per CDR3 protein. The data show around 300,000 distinct CDR3 sequences, around 7% seen once. The sample in question was whole blood, obtained in connection with sensitization to the hapten diphenylcyclopropenone (DPC). The receptors were sampled from a young woman with alopecia areata. Some clones in this sample may be carry-over from other donors' samples. CDR3s include the opening cysteine and the closing phenylalanine or tryptophan. Fields, in order: clone size, D gene, J gene, CDR3 length, V gene, CDR3 DNA, CDR3 protein. A D gene is named only where the DNA matches it firmly. A row's size may be missing; if present it is once, few, many or a size class.

size: few
D: NA
J: TRBJ2-1
length: 15
V: TRBV7-2
DNA: TGTGCCAGCAGCTTATCCCCATACGAGGGGAATGAGCAGTTCTTC
CDR3: CASSLSPYEGNEQFF

size: few
D: NA
J: TRBJ1-2
length: 14
V: TRBV5-1
DNA: TGCGCCAGCAGCTTGGGGACACCAGACTATGGCTACACCTTC
CDR3: CASSLGTPDYGYTF

size: many
D: NA
J: TRBJ2-2
length: 14
V: TRBV20-1
DNA: TGCAGTGCTACCCGGGACCTTCAGGCCGGGGAGCTGTTTTTT
CDR3: CSATRDLQAGELFF

size: few
D: NA
J: TRBJ1-2
length: 13
V: TRBV29-1
DNA: TGCAGCGTTGGGGGCAGGGCCTACTATGGCTACACCTTC
CDR3: CSVGGRAYYGYTF

size: few
D: NA
J: TRBJ1-5
length: 15
V: TRBV6-1
DNA: TGTGCCAGCAGTGATTGGCGGCAGGGGAATCAGCCCCAGCATTTT
CDR3: CASSDWRQGNQPQHF

size: NA
D: NA
J: TRBJ1-2
length: 15
V: TRBV12-3/TRBV12-4
DNA: TGTGCCAGCAGTTTAGGGACAATAGGATATGGTGGCTACACCTTC
CDR3: CASSLGTIGYGGYTF

size: many
D: NA
J: TRBJ1-5
length: 13
V: TRBV18
DNA: TGTGCCAGCTCACCCGGGTGGGATCAGCCCCAGCATTTT
CDR3: CASSPGWDQPQHF

size: NA
D: TRBD1
J: TRBJ2-7
length: 17
V: TRBV12-5
DNA: TGTGCTAGTGGTTTGGTAGTTATAGGGACAGGGCCGTCGGAGCAGTACTTC
CDR3: CASGLVVIGTGPSEQYF

size: few
D: TRBD1
J: TRBJ2-1
length: 13
V: TRBV29-1
DNA: TGCAGCGCCGAAGGGGGACAGTCCAATGAGCAGTTCTTC
CDR3: CSAEGGQSNEQFF

size: NA
D: TRBD2
J: TRBJ2-1
length: 13
V: TRBV12-3/TRBV12-4
DNA: TGTGCCAGCAAACCGGGACTAGCGAATGAGCAGTTCTTC
CDR3: CASKPGLANEQFF

size: few
D: NA
J: TRBJ1-2
length: 14
V: TRBV6-5
DNA: TGTGCCAGCAGTTACGGCAGGGCAGGCTATGGCTACACCTTC
CDR3: CASSYGRAGYGYTF

size: many
D: TRBD2
J: TRBJ2-3
length: 19
V: TRBV12-3/TRBV12-4
DNA: TGTGCCAGCAGTTCCCGACTAGCGGGGGGGCCGAGTGTCGCAGATACGCAGTATTTT
CDR3: CASSSRLAGGPSVADTQYF

size: many
D: NA
J: TRBJ1-6
length: 19
V: TRBV7-2
DNA: TGTGCCAGCAGCCCTCAGCTACAAAGAAAGAGCTCCTATAATTCACCCCTCCACTTT
CDR3: CASSPQLQRKSSYNSPLHF

size: few
D: NA
J: TRBJ2-1
length: 14
V: TRBV5-1
DNA: TGCGCCAGCAGCCCTGTGGCTAATTACAATGAGCAGTTCTTC
CDR3: CASSPVANYNEQFF

size: few
D: NA
J: TRBJ1-2
length: 16
V: TRBV7-2
DNA: TGTGCCAGCAGCTTAGCGGTGGCCCCTCCGATTGGGGGCTACACCTTC
CDR3: CASSLAVAPPIGGYTF

size: NA
D: NA
J: TRBJ1-1
length: 14
V: TRBV6-2/TRBV6-3
DNA: TGTGCCAGCAGGGCCGGTCCTATGAACACTGAAGCTTTCTTT
CDR3: CASRAGPMNTEAFF

size: few
D: NA
J: TRBJ2-2
length: 16
V: TRBV12-3/TRBV12-4
DNA: TGTGCCAGCAGTCCAACAGGGAGAGCGAACACCGGGGAGCTGTTTTTT
CDR3: CASSPTGRANTGELFF